The source of this T cell receptor beta chain is a study of control samples from healthy donors and cancer patients. There are 14 residues in the CDR3. The V end lost 0 bases, the J end lost 6 bases, and 11 bases lay between the germline ends. The germline V gene has CDR1 MNHEY and CDR2 SVGEGT. The protocol was immunoSEQ multiplex PCR, while the TCRdb copy is restricted to in-frame clones and leaves out a portion. The data hold approximately 97,000 clones, with roughly 92% observed a single time. The clonotype originates from a human donor in good health. The donor label of this sample is uncertain. Sequencing was carried out using blood. This chain connects TRBV6-2 or TRBV6-3 to TRBJ1-2; D is perhaps TRBD1 (6 bases). The CDR3 nucleotides read TGTGCCAGCAGTTACTCATTGGGGGCGAATGGCTACACCTTC. Translating it yields CASSYSLGANGYTF.